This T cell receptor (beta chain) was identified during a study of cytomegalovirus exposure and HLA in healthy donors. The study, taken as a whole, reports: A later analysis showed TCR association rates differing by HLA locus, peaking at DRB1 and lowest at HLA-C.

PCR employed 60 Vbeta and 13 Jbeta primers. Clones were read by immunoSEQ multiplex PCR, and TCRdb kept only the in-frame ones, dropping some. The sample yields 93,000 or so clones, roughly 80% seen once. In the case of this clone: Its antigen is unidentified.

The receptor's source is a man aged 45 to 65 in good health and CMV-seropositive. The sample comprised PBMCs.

The CDR3 spells CASKDTSGRAQDEQFF. In nucleotides, the CDR3 is TGTGCCAGCAAAGACACTAGCGGGAGGGCCCAGGATGAGCAGTTCTTC. The chain couples TRBV2 to TRBJ2-1, with TRBD2 matching 13 bases. This CDR3 is 16 amino acids long. The V gene's germline CDR1 is SNHLY and CDR2 FYNNEI. The J segment lost 8 bases and the V segment lost 7 bases, leaving 11 bases of the junction unmatched.